A selection of T cell receptor beta chains follows, all from one sample in a study of blood T cell repertoires in COVID-19. Sequenced by immunoSEQ multiplex PCR; TCRdb stores in-frame clones only, minus some. The sample has some 130,000 clones; about 87% are singletons. Sequencing was carried out using peripheral blood. The origin of the receptors is a human donor in a cohort sampled during active COVID-19. The conserved cysteine and the conserved F or W are not part of the CDR3 here.

CDR3aa: ASSLTASGGKREAF
j_gene: TRBJ1-1
v_gene: TRBV7-2

CDR3aa: ASSPGLWNTEAF
j_gene: TRBJ1-1
v_gene: TRBV4-3

CDR3aa: ASSQERGYNEQF
j_gene: TRBJ2-1
v_gene: TRBV3-1/TRBV3-2

CDR3aa: ASTSRRQSAF
j_gene: TRBJ1-1
v_gene: TRBV6-6

CDR3aa: ASSQGVAKETQY
j_gene: TRBJ2-5
v_gene: TRBV4-2

CDR3aa: ASSHAQGGGYT
j_gene: TRBJ1-2
v_gene: TRBV14

CDR3aa: ASSFDPGEETQY
j_gene: TRBJ2-5
v_gene: TRBV5-1

CDR3aa: ASSQLQGMGNQPQH
j_gene: TRBJ1-5
v_gene: TRBV19

CDR3aa: ASSLEGRGGTTDTQY
j_gene: TRBJ2-3
v_gene: TRBV5-1

CDR3aa: ASSVRDIQDTQY
j_gene: TRBJ2-3
v_gene: TRBV9

CDR3aa: ATFPDRGQETQY
j_gene: TRBJ2-5
v_gene: TRBV2

CDR3aa: ASSLGTKIGNQPQH
j_gene: TRBJ1-5
v_gene: TRBV5-8

CDR3aa: ASSERTGGAGTGELF
j_gene: TRBJ2-2
v_gene: TRBV2

CDR3aa: ASSDRDRGIETQY
j_gene: TRBJ2-5
v_gene: TRBV6-1

CDR3aa: ASSQRGTGGLAGANVLT
j_gene: TRBJ2-6
v_gene: TRBV14

CDR3aa: ASSYGTGWNQPQH
j_gene: TRBJ1-5
v_gene: TRBV4-1

CDR3aa: ASSGGWGGDTEAF
j_gene: TRBJ1-1
v_gene: TRBV5-1

CDR3aa: ASSQSGRTDEQF
j_gene: TRBJ2-1
v_gene: TRBV3-1/TRBV3-2

CDR3aa: ASSPRDRGNYGYT
j_gene: TRBJ1-2
v_gene: TRBV5-4

CDR3aa: SSLGGDGYT
j_gene: TRBJ1-2
v_gene: TRBV29-1

CDR3aa: ASILTSGGARDTQY
j_gene: TRBJ2-3
v_gene: TRBV9

CDR3aa: ASSSVTGGSYEQY
j_gene: TRBJ2-7
v_gene: TRBV6-2/TRBV6-3

CDR3aa: ASSSGVRGLETQY
j_gene: TRBJ2-5
v_gene: TRBV7-9

CDR3aa: ASSIAGSTGELF
j_gene: TRBJ2-2
v_gene: TRBV19

CDR3aa: ASSQAGPGNTIY
j_gene: TRBJ1-3
v_gene: TRBV3-1/TRBV3-2

CDR3aa: ASSYSQGFSEAF
j_gene: TRBJ1-1
v_gene: TRBV6-2/TRBV6-3

CDR3aa: ASSLGQGLKISTEAF
j_gene: TRBJ1-1
v_gene: TRBV5-1

CDR3aa: ASSRRGGNTEAF
j_gene: TRBJ1-1
v_gene: TRBV4-3

CDR3aa: ASARGTSGTIYEQF
j_gene: TRBJ2-1
v_gene: TRBV5-1

CDR3aa: ATSRGGSADTQY
j_gene: TRBJ2-3
v_gene: TRBV15

CDR3aa: ASSLGGPNTEAF
j_gene: TRBJ1-1
v_gene: TRBV5-1

CDR3aa: ASSPRTETDTQY
j_gene: TRBJ2-3
v_gene: TRBV18

CDR3aa: ASSPSYSGSAANEQF
j_gene: TRBJ2-1
v_gene: TRBV18

CDR3aa: ASRQTSGNVADTQY
j_gene: TRBJ2-3
v_gene: TRBV2

CDR3aa: ASSKSQGSDGYT
j_gene: TRBJ1-2
v_gene: TRBV6-6

CDR3aa: ASRLGGPAVTEAF
j_gene: TRBJ1-1
v_gene: TRBV19

CDR3aa: ASSQLAGGNTDTQY
j_gene: TRBJ2-3
v_gene: TRBV4-3

CDR3aa: ASRRGGIRNEQY
j_gene: TRBJ2-7
v_gene: TRBV2

CDR3aa: ATSRAQGVQF
j_gene: TRBJ2-1
v_gene: TRBV15

CDR3aa: ASSPSLGQLGYNEQF
j_gene: TRBJ2-1
v_gene: TRBV7-2

CDR3aa: ASSPSRGTANTGELF
j_gene: TRBJ2-2
v_gene: TRBV3-1/TRBV3-2

CDR3aa: AIMIGTESSEQF
j_gene: TRBJ2-1
v_gene: TRBV10-3

CDR3aa: ASSEGGISGYT
j_gene: TRBJ1-2
v_gene: TRBV2

CDR3aa: ASSILQGTEAF
j_gene: TRBJ1-1
v_gene: TRBV19

CDR3aa: ASSLAGGAPEAF
j_gene: TRBJ1-1
v_gene: TRBV7-2

CDR3aa: ASSRGDSRFMETQY
j_gene: TRBJ2-5
v_gene: TRBV9

CDR3aa: ASSKGQTNTEAF
j_gene: TRBJ1-1
v_gene: TRBV11-3

CDR3aa: ASSIQWTSTDTQY
j_gene: TRBJ2-3
v_gene: TRBV19

CDR3aa: ASSESGLVNTGELF
j_gene: TRBJ2-2
v_gene: TRBV6-1

CDR3aa: ASSSIVNTEAF
j_gene: TRBJ1-1
v_gene: TRBV13

CDR3aa: ASSGLLGRASSGNTIY
j_gene: TRBJ1-3
v_gene: TRBV9

CDR3aa: ASSSLAGMQY
j_gene: TRBJ2-3
v_gene: TRBV7-2

CDR3aa: ASSPQLNTGELF
j_gene: TRBJ2-2
v_gene: TRBV7-3

CDR3aa: ASSLVGQGTGNTIY
j_gene: TRBJ1-3
v_gene: TRBV5-1

CDR3aa: ASSQWRGSNSPLH
j_gene: TRBJ1-6
v_gene: TRBV7-8

CDR3aa: ASSQPTGDNEQF
j_gene: TRBJ2-1
v_gene: TRBV4-2

CDR3aa: ASSGEGFNSPLH
j_gene: TRBJ1-6
v_gene: TRBV2

CDR3aa: ASSYSVATNEKLF
j_gene: TRBJ1-4
v_gene: TRBV6-6

CDR3aa: ASSPPRQGAVGNGYT
j_gene: TRBJ1-2
v_gene: TRBV18